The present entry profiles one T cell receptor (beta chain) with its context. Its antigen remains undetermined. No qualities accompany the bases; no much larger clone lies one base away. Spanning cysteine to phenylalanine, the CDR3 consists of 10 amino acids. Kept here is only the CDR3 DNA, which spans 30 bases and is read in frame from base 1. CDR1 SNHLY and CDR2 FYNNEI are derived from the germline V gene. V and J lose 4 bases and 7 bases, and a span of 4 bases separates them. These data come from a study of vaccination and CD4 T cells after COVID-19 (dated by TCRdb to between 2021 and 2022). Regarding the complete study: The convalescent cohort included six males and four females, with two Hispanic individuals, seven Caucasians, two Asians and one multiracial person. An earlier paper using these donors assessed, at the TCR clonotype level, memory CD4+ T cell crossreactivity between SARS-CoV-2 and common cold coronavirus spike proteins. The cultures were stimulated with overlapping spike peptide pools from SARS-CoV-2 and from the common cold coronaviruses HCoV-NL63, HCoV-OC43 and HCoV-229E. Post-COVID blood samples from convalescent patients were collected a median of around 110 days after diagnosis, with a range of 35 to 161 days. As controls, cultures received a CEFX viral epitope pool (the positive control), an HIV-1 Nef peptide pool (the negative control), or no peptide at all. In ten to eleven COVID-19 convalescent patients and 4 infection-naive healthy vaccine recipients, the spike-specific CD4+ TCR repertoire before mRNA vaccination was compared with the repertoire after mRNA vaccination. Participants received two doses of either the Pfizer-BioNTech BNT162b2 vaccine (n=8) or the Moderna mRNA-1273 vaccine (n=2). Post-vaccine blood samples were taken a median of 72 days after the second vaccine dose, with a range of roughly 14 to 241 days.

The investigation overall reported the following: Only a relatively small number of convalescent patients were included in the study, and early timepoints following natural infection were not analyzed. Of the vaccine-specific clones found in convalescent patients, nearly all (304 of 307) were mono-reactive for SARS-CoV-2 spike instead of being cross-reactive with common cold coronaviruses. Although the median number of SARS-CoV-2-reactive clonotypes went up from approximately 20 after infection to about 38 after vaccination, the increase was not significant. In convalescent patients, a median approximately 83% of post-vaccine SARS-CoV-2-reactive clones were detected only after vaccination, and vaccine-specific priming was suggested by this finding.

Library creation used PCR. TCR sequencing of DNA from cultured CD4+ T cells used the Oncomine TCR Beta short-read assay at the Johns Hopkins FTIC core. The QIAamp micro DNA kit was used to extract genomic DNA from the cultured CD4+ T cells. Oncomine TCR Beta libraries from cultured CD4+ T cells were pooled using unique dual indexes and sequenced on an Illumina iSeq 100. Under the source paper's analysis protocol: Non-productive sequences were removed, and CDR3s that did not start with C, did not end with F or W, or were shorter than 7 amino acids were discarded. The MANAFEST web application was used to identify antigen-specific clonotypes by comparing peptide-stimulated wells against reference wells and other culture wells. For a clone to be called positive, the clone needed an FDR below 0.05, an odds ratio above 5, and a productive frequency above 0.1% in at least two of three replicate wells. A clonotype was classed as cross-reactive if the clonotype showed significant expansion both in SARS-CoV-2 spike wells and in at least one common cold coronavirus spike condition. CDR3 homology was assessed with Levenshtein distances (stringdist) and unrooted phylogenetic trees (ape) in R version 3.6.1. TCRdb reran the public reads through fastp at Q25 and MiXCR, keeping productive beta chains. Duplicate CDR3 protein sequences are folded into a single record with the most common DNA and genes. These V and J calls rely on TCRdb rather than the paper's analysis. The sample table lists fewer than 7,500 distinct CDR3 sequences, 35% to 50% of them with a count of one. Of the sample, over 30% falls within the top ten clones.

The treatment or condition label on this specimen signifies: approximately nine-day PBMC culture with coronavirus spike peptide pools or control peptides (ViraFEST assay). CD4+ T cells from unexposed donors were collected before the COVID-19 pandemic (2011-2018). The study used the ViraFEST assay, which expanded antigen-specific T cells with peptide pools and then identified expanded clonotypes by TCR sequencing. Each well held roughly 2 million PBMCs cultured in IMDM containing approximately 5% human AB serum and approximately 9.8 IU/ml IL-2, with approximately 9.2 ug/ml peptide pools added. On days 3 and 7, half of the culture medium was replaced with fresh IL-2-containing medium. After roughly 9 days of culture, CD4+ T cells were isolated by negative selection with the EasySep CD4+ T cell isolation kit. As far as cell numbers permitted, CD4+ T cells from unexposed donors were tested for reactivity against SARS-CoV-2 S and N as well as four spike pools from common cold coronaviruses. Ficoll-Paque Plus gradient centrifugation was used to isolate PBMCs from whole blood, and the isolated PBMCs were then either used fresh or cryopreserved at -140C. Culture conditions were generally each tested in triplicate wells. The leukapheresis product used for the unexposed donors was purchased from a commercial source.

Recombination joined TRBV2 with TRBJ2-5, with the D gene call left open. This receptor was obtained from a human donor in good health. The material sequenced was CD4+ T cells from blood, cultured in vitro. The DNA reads TGTGCCAGCAGTGTGGGGACCCAGTACTTC. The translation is CASSVGTQYF.